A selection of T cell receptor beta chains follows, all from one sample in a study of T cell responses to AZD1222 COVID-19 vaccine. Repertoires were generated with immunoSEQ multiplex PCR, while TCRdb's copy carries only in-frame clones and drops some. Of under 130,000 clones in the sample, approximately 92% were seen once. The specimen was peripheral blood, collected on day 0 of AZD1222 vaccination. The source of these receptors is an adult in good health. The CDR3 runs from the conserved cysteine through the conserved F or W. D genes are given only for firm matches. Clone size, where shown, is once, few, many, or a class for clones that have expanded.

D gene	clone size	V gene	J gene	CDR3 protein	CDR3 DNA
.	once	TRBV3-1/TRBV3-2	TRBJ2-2	CASSQWRISNTGELFF	TGTGCCAGCAGCCAATGGCGTATTTCGAACACCGGGGAGCTGTTTTTT
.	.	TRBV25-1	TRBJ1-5	CASSDSGLANQPQHF	TGTGCCAGCAGTGACTCAGGGTTGGCGAATCAGCCCCAGCATTTT
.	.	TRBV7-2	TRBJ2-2	CASSFKGSSSTGELFF	TGTGCCAGCAGCTTTAAGGGGTCTAGCTCTACCGGGGAGCTGTTTTTT
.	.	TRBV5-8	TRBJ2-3	CASSVRLFVLGADTQYF	TGTGCCAGCAGCGTCCGACTCTTCGTCCTTGGAGCAGATACGCAGTATTTT
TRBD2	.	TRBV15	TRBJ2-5	CATSRGDSGVETQYF	TGTGCCACCAGCAGAGGGGATAGCGGGGTAGAGACCCAGTACTTC
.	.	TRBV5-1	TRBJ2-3	CASSWDTPDTQYF	TGCGCCAGCAGCTGGGACACTCCAGATACGCAGTATTTT
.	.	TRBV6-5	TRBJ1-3	CASPRDLGNTIYF	TGTGCCAGTCCGAGGGACCTAGGAAACACCATATATTTT
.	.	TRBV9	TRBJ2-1	CASSFRGGEQFF	TGTGCCAGCAGCTTTAGAGGAGGAGAGCAGTTCTTC
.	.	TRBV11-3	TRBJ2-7	CASSSVRGTYEQYF	TGTGCCAGCAGCTCGGTTCGCGGGACCTACGAGCAGTACTTC
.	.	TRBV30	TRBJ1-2	CAWSGILRDRNGYTF	TGTGCCTGGAGTGGCATCCTCAGGGACCGCAATGGCTACACCTTC
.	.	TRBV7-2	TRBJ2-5	CASGYRGGQETQYF	TGTGCCAGCGGTTACAGGGGAGGGCAAGAGACCCAGTACTTC
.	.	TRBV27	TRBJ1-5	CASSLWGQPQHF	TGTGCCAGCAGTTTGTGGGGTCAGCCCCAGCATTTT
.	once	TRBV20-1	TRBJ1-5	CSARQGPQHF	TGCAGTGCTCGTCAGGGTCCCCAGCATTTT
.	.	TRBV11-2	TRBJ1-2	CASSPQSSSNYGYTF	TGTGCCAGCAGCCCTCAGAGCAGCTCTAACTATGGCTACACCTTC
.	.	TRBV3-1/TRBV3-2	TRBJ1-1	CASSKAGGAFF	TGTGCCAGCAGCAAAGCGGGGGGGGCTTTCTTT
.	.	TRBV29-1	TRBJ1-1	CSARGGGGTEAFF	TGCAGCGCCCGGGGGGGCGGGGGCACTGAAGCTTTCTTT
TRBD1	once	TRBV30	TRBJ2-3	CAWSPAGQGRSTDTQYF	TGTGCCTGGAGTCCCGCTGGACAGGGCCGGAGCACAGATACGCAGTATTTT
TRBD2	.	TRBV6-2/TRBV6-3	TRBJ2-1	CASSERDYNEQFF	TGTGCCAGCAGCGAGCGGGACTACAATGAGCAGTTCTTC
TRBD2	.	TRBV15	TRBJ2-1	CATSRSGLADNEQFF	TGTGCCACCAGCAGATCGGGACTAGCGGACAATGAGCAGTTCTTC
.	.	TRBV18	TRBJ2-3	CASSPLGQGRDTQYF	TGTGCCAGCTCACCACTCGGCCAGGGGCGGGATACGCAGTATTTT
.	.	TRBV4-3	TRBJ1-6	CASSQARGYNSPLHF	TGCGCCAGCAGCCAAGCCAGGGGTTATAATTCACCCCTCCACTTT
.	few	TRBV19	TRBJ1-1	CASRSGAMNTEAFF	TGTGCCAGTAGATCAGGGGCCATGAACACTGAAGCTTTCTTT
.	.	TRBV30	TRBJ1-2	CAWSEQAYGYGYTF	TGTGCCTGGAGTGAACAGGCCTACGGCTATGGCTACACCTTC
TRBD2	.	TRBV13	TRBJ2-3	CASSLGTSGSYFTDTQYF	TGTGCCAGCAGCTTAGGGACTAGCGGGTCCTACTTCACAGATACGCAGTATTTT
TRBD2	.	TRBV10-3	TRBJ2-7	CAISVNVGTSGSYEQYF	TGTGCCATCAGTGTCAACGTTGGAACTAGCGGGAGCTACGAGCAGTACTTC
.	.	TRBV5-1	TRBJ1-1	CASSNRAGNTEAFF	TGCGCCAGCAGCAATAGGGCCGGGAACACTGAAGCTTTCTTT